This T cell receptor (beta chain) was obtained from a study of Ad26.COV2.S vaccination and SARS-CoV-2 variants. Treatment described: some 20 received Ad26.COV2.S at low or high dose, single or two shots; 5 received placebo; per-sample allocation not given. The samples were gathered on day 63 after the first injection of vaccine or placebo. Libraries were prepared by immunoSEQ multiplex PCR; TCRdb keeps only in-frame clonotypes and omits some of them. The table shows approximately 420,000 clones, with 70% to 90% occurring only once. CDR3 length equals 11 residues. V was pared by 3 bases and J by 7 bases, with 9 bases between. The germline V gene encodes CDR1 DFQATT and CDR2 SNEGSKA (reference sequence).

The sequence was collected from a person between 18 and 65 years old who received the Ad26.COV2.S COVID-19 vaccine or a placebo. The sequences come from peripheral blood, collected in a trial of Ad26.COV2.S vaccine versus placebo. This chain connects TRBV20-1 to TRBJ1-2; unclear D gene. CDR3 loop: CSARGLGGYTF. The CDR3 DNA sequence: TGCAGTGCTAGGGGCCTTGGTGGCTACACCTTC.